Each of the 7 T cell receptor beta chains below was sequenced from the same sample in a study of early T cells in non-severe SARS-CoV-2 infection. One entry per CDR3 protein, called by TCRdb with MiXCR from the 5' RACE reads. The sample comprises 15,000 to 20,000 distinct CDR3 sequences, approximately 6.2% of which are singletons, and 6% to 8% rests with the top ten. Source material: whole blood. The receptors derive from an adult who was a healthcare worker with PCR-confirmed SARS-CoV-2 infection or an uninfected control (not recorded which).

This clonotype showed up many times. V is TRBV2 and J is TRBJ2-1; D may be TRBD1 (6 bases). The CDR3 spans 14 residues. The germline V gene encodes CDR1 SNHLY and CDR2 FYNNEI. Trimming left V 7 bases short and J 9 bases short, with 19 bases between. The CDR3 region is CASKPPITGPEQFF. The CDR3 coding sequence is TGTGCCAGCAAACCACCTATAACAGGGCCTGAGCAGTTCTTC.

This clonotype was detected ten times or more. CDR3 sequence reads: CASSPGTYPASETQYF. DNA for the CDR3: TGTGCCAGCAGCCCTGGGACCTACCCTGCCTCAGAGACCCAGTACTTC. The genes are TRBV11-2 and TRBJ2-5; D possibly uses TRBD1 or TRBD2 (5 bases each). Trimming stripped 5 bases from V and 4 bases from J, with 20 bases between. This CDR3 is 16 amino acids long. The germline CDR1 and CDR2 sequences are SGHAT and FQNNGV.

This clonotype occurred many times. The CDR3 DNA is TGCGCCAGCAGGATAGGAGGGTCCCTGAGCACAGATACGCAGTATTTT. It codes for CASRIGGSLSTDTQYF. The chain couples TRBV5-1 to TRBJ2-3; perhaps TRBD2 as D (6 bases). Trimming took off 5 bases at V and 0 bases at J, with 16 bases between the two ends. The germline V gene encodes CDR1 SGHRS and CDR2 YFSETQ. CDR3 length: 16 residues.

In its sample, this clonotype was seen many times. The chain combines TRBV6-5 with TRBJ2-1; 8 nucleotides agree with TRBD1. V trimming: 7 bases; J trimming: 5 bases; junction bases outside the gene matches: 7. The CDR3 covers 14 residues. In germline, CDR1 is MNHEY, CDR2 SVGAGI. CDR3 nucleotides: TGTGCCAGCAACAGACAGGGGTTGAACAATGAGCAGTTCTTC. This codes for CASNRQGLNNEQFF.

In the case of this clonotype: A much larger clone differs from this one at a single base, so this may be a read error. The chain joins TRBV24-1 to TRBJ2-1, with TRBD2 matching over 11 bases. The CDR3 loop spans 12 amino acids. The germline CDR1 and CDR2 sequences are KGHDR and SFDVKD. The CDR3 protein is CTTSEGLAAQFF. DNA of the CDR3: TGTACCACCAGTGAGGGACTAGCGGCACAGTTCTTC.

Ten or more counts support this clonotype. The CDR3 DNA follows: TGTGCCAGCAGCTTAGCTGTCCCAGGAGACACCATATATTTT. It encodes CASSLAVPGDTIYF. The rearrangement links TRBV7-9 to TRBJ1-3; D call uncertain. The germline V gene encodes CDR1 SEHNR and CDR2 FQNEAQ (reference sequence). CDR3 length: 14 residues. Trimming cost V 0 bases and J 8 bases, with 11 bases left between them.

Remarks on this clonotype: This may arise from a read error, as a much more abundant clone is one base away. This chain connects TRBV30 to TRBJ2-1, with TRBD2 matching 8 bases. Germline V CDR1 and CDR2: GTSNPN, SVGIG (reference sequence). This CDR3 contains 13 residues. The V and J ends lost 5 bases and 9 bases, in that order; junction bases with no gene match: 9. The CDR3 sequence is CAWDRTSRIEQFF. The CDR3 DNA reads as TGTGCCTGGGACCGGACTAGCCGCATTGAGCAGTTCTTC.